This is a list of T cell receptor beta chains from one sample in a study of blood T cell repertoires in COVID-19. Data came from immunoSEQ multiplex PCR; TCRdb stores just in-frame clones and leaves some out. Among roughly 100,000 clones, 65% to 90% were seen once, and the ten largest hold roughly 4.2%. Sequenced: peripheral blood. All receptors derive from a man aged 50-59 years with acute or convalescent COVID-19. Each CDR3 is given with its conserved first and last residue. A D gene is named only where the DNA matches it firmly. Part of the rows lack a size; the others show once, few, many or a class for expanded clones.

TGTGCCAGCAGCTTAGGAGGGACTAGCGAGAGATCGGTTTCGGTCTTC	CASSLGGTSERSVSVF	TRBV7-9	TRBJ2-1	TRBD2	.
TGTGCCAGCACCCCTCCGGGGAAAGAGACCCAGTACTTC	CASTPPGKETQYF	TRBV28	TRBJ2-5	.	.
TGTGCCAGCAGCTTAGGAAGAGTGGTTCAGCCCCAGCATTTT	CASSLGRVVQPQHF	TRBV7-2	TRBJ1-5	.	.
TGTGCCAGCAGCCCAATACGGGACAGTGGAGAGCAGTACTTC	CASSPIRDSGEQYF	TRBV7-9	TRBJ2-7	TRBD1	few
TGTGCCAGCAGCGTATTACTCGGGGAGCTGTTTTTT	CASSVLLGELFF	TRBV9	TRBJ2-2	.	.
TGTGCCAGCTCGCCCCGGGACATAAACACCGGGGAGCTGTTTTTT	CASSPRDINTGELFF	TRBV18	TRBJ2-2	.	.
TGTGCCAGCAGCGTAAGGACAGAGGGGGAGACCCAGTACTTC	CASSVRTEGETQYF	TRBV9	TRBJ2-5	.	.
TGCGCCAGCAGTGTAAAAGGGGATCAGCCCCAGCATTTT	CASSVKGDQPQHF	TRBV10-2	TRBJ1-5	.	.
TGCGCCAGCAGCTTGGCCGTAGTAACTAATGAGCAGTTCTTC	CASSLAVVTNEQFF	TRBV5-1	TRBJ2-1	.	.
TGTGCCACCAGCGCCCCCCGCGGGGTATCCCTCCACTTT	CATSAPRGVSLHF	TRBV15	TRBJ1-6	.	.
TGTGCCAGCAGTTTCCAGCCCGACAGGGAAGGCTACACCTTC	CASSFQPDREGYTF	TRBV28	TRBJ1-2	TRBD1	.
TGTGCCTGGAGCAGGGATTTCGGTCAGCCCCAGCATTTT	CAWSRDFGQPQHF	TRBV30	TRBJ1-5	.	.
TGTGCCATCCGGTCCCGGGACAGAGGGAGCTCCTATAATTCACCCCTCCACTTT	CAIRSRDRGSSYNSPLHF	TRBV2	TRBJ1-6	TRBD1	.
TGTGCCAGCAGCTTATGGGACAGTAGCACAGATACGCAGTATTTT	CASSLWDSSTDTQYF	TRBV7-9	TRBJ2-3	TRBD1	once
TGTGCCAGCAGTTTACTAGCGGGAAAGTACAATGAGCAGTTCTTC	CASSLLAGKYNEQFF	TRBV28	TRBJ2-1	TRBD2	.
TGCGCCAGCAGCCTGCGACTAGTCGGGGAGACCCAGTACTTC	CASSLRLVGETQYF	TRBV4-1	TRBJ2-5	.	few
TGTGCCAGCAAACGTGGACAGGCGGGCTCCTACGAGCAGTACTTC	CASKRGQAGSYEQYF	TRBV5-6	TRBJ2-7	TRBD1	.
TGTGCCAGCTCACCCCCGGGACAGGCTACCTACGAGCAGTACTTC	CASSPPGQATYEQYF	TRBV18	TRBJ2-7	TRBD1	.
TGTGCCAGCAGCACTCGGACACCGAACTATGGCTACACCTTC	CASSTRTPNYGYTF	TRBV7-8	TRBJ1-2	.	.
TGCGCCAGCAGCCAAGTGGCCGGGACAGGGCGCTACGAGCAGTACTTC	CASSQVAGTGRYEQYF	TRBV4-1	TRBJ2-7	TRBD1	few
TGTGCCAGCAGCCGCGATTATGGCTACACCTTC	CASSRDYGYTF	TRBV6-6	TRBJ1-2	.	.
TGTGCCAGCAGCTCTCAGACAGGATCGGTTGGAAACACCATATATTTT	CASSSQTGSVGNTIYF	TRBV7-8	TRBJ1-3	.	.
TGTGCCAGCAGTCCCCCCGGGACAGGGGGCTCACCCCTCCACTTT	CASSPPGTGGSPLHF	TRBV28	TRBJ1-6	TRBD1	.
TGTGCCAGCAGCCAAGCTCGGACACCTGAGGAAAAACTGTTTTTT	CASSQARTPEEKLFF	TRBV4-2	TRBJ1-4	.	.
TGTGCCAGTAGTATAGCCCCCCTTTATCCGGGGGGGAGCAATGAGCAGTTCTTC	CASSIAPLYPGGSNEQFF	TRBV19	TRBJ2-1	TRBD2	.
TGTGCCAGCTCACCACGAATGGGGGCGCACGGCGAAAAACTGTTTTTT	CASSPRMGAHGEKLFF	TRBV18	TRBJ1-4	.	.
TGTGCCAGCAGCTTTGTACAGGGGGGTGGAGATACGCAGTATTTT	CASSFVQGGGDTQYF	TRBV5-6	TRBJ2-3	TRBD1	.
TGTGCCAGTAGTATATTGGCGGAACCCTATGGCTACACCTTC	CASSILAEPYGYTF	TRBV19	TRBJ1-2	.	.
TGTGCCAGTAGTCCCCAAGGACTAACTTACGAGCAGTACTTC	CASSPQGLTYEQYF	TRBV19	TRBJ2-7	.	.
TGTGCCAGCAGCTCAAGAACACTGGAGGATGAGCAGTTCTTC	CASSSRTLEDEQFF	TRBV9	TRBJ2-1	.	.
TGTGCCAGCAGTCCCGGACAGGCCACAGATACGCAGTATTTT	CASSPGQATDTQYF	TRBV7-6	TRBJ2-3	TRBD1	.
TGTGCCAGCAGACCCGGCGGCTCCTACGAGCAGTACTTC	CASRPGGSYEQYF	TRBV11-2	TRBJ2-7	.	few
TGCAGCGTAAAGGGGTCTCAGGGACTCTACGAGCAGTACTTC	CSVKGSQGLYEQYF	TRBV29-1	TRBJ2-7	.	.
TGTGCCATCAGGGGTGTCGGGAATGACTACGAGCAGTACTTC	CAIRGVGNDYEQYF	TRBV10-3	TRBJ2-7	.	once
TGTGCCAGCAGCCAAGAGTCTATCGGGTACCAAGAGACCCAGTACTTC	CASSQESIGYQETQYF	TRBV3-1/TRBV3-2	TRBJ2-5	.	.
TGTGCCAGCAGCGTAGGCAGGGGTTACAATGAGCAGTTCTTC	CASSVGRGYNEQFF	TRBV9	TRBJ2-1	.	.
TGTGCCAGCAGCCAAGGAACGACGGGATCGCCCCTCCACTTT	CASSQGTTGSPLHF	TRBV14	TRBJ1-6	.	.
TGTGCCAGCCGGACCGGGGGGGACGGCTTGATCTATGGCTACACCTTC	CASRTGGDGLIYGYTF	TRBV28	TRBJ1-2	.	.
TGTGCCTGCTGGGGGGGGGATGAGCAGTTCTTC	CACWGGDEQFF	TRBV30	TRBJ2-1	TRBD2	.
TGCAGCGTGGGGACAGTTGGCAATCAGCCCCAGCATTTT	CSVGTVGNQPQHF	TRBV29-1	TRBJ1-5	TRBD1	few
TGTGCCAGCAGTCCAGTCGAAGAGACCCAGTACTTC	CASSPVEETQYF	TRBV2	TRBJ2-5	.	.
TGTGCCAGCAGCGTAGGTAGTACGGCGGATTCACCCCTCCACTTT	CASSVGSTADSPLHF	TRBV9	TRBJ1-6	.	once
TGTGCCAGCAGTTTTTTGCGGGAGGCTAAGGAGCAGTTCTTC	CASSFLREAKEQFF	TRBV28	TRBJ2-1	TRBD2	.
TGCACCAGCAGCGAGCTAGCGGGGGCAGGGGGCGAGCAGTACTTC	CTSSELAGAGGEQYF	TRBV1	TRBJ2-7	.	.
TGTGCCACCAGTGACAAGACAGGGGTCTATGGCTACACCTTC	CATSDKTGVYGYTF	TRBV24-1	TRBJ1-2	TRBD1	.
TGTGCCAGCAGTGCCAGGGAAATTGCTAGAGACGAGCAGTACTTC	CASSAREIARDEQYF	TRBV28	TRBJ2-7	.	.